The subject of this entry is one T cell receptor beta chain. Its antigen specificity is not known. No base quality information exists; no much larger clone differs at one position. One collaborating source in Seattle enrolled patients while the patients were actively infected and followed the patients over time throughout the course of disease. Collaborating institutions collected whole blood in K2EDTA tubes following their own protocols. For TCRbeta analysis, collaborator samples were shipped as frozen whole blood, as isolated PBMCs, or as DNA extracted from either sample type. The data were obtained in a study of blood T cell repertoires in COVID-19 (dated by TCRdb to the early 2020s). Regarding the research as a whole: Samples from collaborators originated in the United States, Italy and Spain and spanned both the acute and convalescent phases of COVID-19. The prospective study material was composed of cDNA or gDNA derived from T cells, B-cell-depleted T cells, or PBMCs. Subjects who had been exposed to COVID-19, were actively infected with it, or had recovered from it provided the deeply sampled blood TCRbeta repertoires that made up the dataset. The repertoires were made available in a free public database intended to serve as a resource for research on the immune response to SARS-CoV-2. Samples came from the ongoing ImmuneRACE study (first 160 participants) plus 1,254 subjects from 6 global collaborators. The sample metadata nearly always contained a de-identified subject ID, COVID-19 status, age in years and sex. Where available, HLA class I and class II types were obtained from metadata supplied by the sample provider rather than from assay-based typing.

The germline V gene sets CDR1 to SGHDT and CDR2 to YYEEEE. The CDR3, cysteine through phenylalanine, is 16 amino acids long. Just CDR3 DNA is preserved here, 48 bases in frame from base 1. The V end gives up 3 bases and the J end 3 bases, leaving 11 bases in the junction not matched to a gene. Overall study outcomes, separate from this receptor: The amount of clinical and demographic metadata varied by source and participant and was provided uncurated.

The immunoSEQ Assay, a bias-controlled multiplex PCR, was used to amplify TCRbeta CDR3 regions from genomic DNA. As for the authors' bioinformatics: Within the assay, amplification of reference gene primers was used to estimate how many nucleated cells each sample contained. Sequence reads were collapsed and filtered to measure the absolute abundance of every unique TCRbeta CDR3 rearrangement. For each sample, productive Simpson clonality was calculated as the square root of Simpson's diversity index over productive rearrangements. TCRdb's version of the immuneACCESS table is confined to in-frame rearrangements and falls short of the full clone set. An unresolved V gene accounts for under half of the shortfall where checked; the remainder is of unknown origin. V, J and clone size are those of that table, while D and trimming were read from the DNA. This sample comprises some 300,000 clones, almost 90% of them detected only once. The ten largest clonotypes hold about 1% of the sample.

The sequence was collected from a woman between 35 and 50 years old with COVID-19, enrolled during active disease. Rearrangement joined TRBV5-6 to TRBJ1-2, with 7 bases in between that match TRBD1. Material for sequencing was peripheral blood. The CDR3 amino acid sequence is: CASSSRTGEGYYGYTF. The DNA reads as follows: TGTGCCAGCAGCTCGCGGACAGGAGAGGGATACTATGGCTACACCTTC.